A selection of T cell receptor beta chains follows, all from one sample in a study of CD8+ T cells in alopecia areata. Libraries were prepared by immunoSEQ multiplex PCR; TCRdb keeps only in-frame clonotypes and omits some of them. The sample includes over 120,000 clones, 54% of them seen just once. The sample in question was CD8+ T cells sorted from blood, obtained at week 4, from a patient treated with tofacitinib. The receptor source for this set is a human donor with alopecia areata. CDR3s include the opening cysteine and the closing phenylalanine or tryptophan. Each record gives: J gene, clone size, V gene, D gene, CDR3 DNA, CDR3 protein. A D gene is named only where the DNA matches it firmly. Size values are once, few and many counts, or a class for expanded clones, and some rows have none.

TRBJ2-7	.	TRBV25-1	.	TGTGCCAGCAGTATATCATCCTACGAGCAGTACTTC	CASSISSYEQYF
TRBJ2-5	.	TRBV5-6	.	TGTGCCAGCAGCTTGAGGACCTTCGGGGAAGAGACCCAGTACTTC	CASSLRTFGEETQYF
TRBJ1-1	.	TRBV4-1	TRBD1	TGCGCCAGCAGCCAAGTCCCGGGGACAGGGAGTACTGAAGCTTTCTTT	CASSQVPGTGSTEAFF
TRBJ2-1	.	TRBV11-3	TRBD2	TGTGCCAGCAGCTCCCAGCGGGGGGCCGGAAATGAGCAGTTCTTC	CASSSQRGAGNEQFF
TRBJ2-7	few	TRBV4-3	.	TGCGCCAGCAGCCAAGATCCGGCGGGACTCCCGAAAGAGCAGTACTTC	CASSQDPAGLPKEQYF
TRBJ1-1	.	TRBV7-9	.	TGTGCCACCCAGTGGTCGGACACTGAAGCTTTCTTT	CATQWSDTEAFF
TRBJ1-2	.	TRBV11-2	.	TGTGCCAGCAGCTTAGATGGGGACACAGGGAACTATGGCTACACCTTC	CASSLDGDTGNYGYTF
TRBJ2-7	.	TRBV15	TRBD1	TGTGCCACCAGCAGAGCGCAGGGGGCGAGGTACGAGCAGTACTTC	CATSRAQGARYEQYF
TRBJ2-7	.	TRBV27	TRBD1	TGTGCCAGCAGTTTGGGGACAGGGATCTACGAGCAGTACTTC	CASSLGTGIYEQYF
TRBJ2-7	.	TRBV5-6	.	TGTGCCAGCAGCTTCCGGAGCGTGGTGCAGTACTTC	CASSFRSVVQYF
TRBJ2-6	.	TRBV6-6	.	TGTGCCACCTTGCCTTCTGGGGCCAACGTCCTGACTTTC	CATLPSGANVLTF
TRBJ2-7	.	TRBV30	TRBD2	TGTGCCTGGAGTACTAGCGGGGGAGACGAGCAGTACTTC	CAWSTSGGDEQYF
TRBJ2-7	few	TRBV13	.	TGTGCCAGCAGCCCCGGGGGTTACGAGCAGTACTTC	CASSPGGYEQYF